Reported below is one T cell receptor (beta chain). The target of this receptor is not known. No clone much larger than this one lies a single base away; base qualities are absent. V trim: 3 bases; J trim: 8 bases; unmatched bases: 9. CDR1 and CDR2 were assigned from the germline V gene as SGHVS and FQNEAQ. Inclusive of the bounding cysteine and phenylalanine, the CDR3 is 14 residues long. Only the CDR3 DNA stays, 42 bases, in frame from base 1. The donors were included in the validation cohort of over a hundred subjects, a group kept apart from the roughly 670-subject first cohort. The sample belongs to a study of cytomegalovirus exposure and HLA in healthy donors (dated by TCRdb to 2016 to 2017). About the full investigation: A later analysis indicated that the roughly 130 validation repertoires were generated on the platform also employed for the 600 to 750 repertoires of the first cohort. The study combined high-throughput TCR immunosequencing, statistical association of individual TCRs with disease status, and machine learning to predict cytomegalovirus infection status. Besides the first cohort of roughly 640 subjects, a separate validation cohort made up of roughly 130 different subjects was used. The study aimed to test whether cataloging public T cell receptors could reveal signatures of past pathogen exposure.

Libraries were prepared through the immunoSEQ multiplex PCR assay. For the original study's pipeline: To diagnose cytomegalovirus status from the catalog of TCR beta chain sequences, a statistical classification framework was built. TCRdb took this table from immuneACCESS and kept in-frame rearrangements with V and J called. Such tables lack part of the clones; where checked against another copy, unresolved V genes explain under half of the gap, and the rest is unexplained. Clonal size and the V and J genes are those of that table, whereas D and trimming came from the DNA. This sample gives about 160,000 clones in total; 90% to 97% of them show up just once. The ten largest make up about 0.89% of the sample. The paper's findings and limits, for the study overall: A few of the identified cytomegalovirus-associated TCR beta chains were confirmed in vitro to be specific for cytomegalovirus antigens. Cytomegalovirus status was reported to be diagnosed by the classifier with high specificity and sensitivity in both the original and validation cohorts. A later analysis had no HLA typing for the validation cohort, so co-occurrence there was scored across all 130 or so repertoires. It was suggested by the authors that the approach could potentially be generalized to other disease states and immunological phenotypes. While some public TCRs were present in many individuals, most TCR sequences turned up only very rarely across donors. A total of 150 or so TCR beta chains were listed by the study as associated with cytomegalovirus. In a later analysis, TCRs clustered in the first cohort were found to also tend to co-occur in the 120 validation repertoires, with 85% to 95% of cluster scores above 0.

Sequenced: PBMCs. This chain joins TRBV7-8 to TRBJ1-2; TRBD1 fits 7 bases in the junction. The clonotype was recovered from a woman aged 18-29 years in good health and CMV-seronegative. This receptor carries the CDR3 CASSLGQGVEGYTF. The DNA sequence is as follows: TGTGCCAGCAGCTTGGGCCAGGGGGTTGAGGGCTACACCTTC.